This T cell receptor beta chain was found in a study of CD8+CD57+ T cells in acquired aplastic anemia. General observations from the study: No significant patient-versus-control difference appeared in CD8+ Simpson's diversity. In patients, CD8+CD57+ cells had lower diversity than total CD4+ and CD8+ pools.

Sequenced patients had shown CD8+CD57+ cell expansion by flow cytometry. By the time of blood sampling, patients had still received no therapy. Germline CDR1 LNHNV, CDR2 YYDKDF (reference sequence). The CDR3 is 14 residues long. V was trimmed by 5 bases and J by 10 bases, leaving 15 bases between them. Profiling of TCR beta VDJ combinations and CDR3 sequences used genomic DNA as template. TCRdb reprocessed the reads via MiXCR and lists one record per CDR3 protein. The data show some 16,000 distinct CDR3 sequences, approximately 38% seen once. This clonotype was seen many times. Its antigen is unidentified.

V usage is TRBV15 and J usage is TRBJ1-6; D gene ambiguous. Sequencing used CD8+CD57+ T cells sorted from PBMCs. Subset denoted: bead-enriched CD8+CD57+ effector memory T cells from SAA patients. The source is a human donor with aplastic anemia. CDR3 DNA sequence: TGTGCCACCAGCGGACGGTCGGAAGGGTCACCCCTCCACTTT. Translating gives CATSGRSEGSPLHF.